The present TCR beta chain was sequenced within a study of cytomegalovirus exposure and HLA in healthy donors. Background on the study: The same platform used for the roughly 600 first-cohort repertoires was also used for the 100 to 150 validation repertoires, as a later analysis reported. General study results and limits: The study put under 200 TCR beta chains on its list as cytomegalovirus-associated.

Concerning this clone itself: Its target is not known.

V gave up 7 bases and J gave up 6 bases, with 12 bases separating them. The V gene's germline CDR1 is SGHVS and CDR2 FQNEAQ. CDR3 length: 13 amino acids. The study drew the donors from its approximately 110-subject validation cohort, separate from the approximately 670-subject first cohort. Libraries were prepared by immunoSEQ multiplex PCR; TCRdb keeps only in-frame clonotypes and omits some of them. Here the sample spans about 200,000 clones, about 83% being singletons. The chain is built from TRBV7-8 and TRBJ2-2, with D possibly TRBD1 on 5 matching bases. What was sequenced was PBMCs. The clonotype originates from a woman aged 18-29 years in good health and CMV-seronegative. DNA for the CDR3: TGTGCCAGCACCCTGGGGCTTTCCGGGGAGCTGTTTTTT. Its protein product is CASTLGLSGELFF.